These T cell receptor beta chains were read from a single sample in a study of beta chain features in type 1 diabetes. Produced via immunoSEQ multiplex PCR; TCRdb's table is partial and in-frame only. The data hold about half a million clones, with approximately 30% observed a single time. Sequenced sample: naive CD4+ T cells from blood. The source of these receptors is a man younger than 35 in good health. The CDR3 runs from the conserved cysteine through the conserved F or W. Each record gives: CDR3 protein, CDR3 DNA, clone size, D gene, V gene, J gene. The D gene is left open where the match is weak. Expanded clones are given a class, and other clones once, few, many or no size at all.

CDR3aa: CASSSDRAATEAFF
CDR3nt: TGTGCCAGCAGTTCTGACAGGGCGGCCACTGAAGCTTTCTTT
abundance: -
d_gene: TRBD1
v_gene: TRBV5-4
j_gene: TRBJ1-1

CDR3aa: CASSLERQAIHEQYF
CDR3nt: TGTGCCAGCAGCTTAGAGAGACAGGCTATCCACGAGCAGTACTTC
abundance: -
d_gene: -
v_gene: TRBV11-2
j_gene: TRBJ2-7

CDR3aa: CASSAHQLAGDFNEQFF
CDR3nt: TGTGCCAGCAGCGCACACCAACTAGCGGGAGATTTCAATGAGCAGTTCTTC
abundance: few
d_gene: TRBD2
v_gene: TRBV9
j_gene: TRBJ2-1

CDR3aa: CASSSFKREIFYEQYF
CDR3nt: TGTGCCAGCAGCTCTTTCAAGCGGGAGATCTTCTACGAGCAGTACTTC
abundance: -
d_gene: TRBD2
v_gene: TRBV7-9
j_gene: TRBJ2-7

CDR3aa: CASSLVDSYNEQFF
CDR3nt: TGTGCCAGCAGCTTAGTGGACAGCTACAATGAGCAGTTCTTC
abundance: few
d_gene: -
v_gene: TRBV11-2
j_gene: TRBJ2-1

CDR3aa: CASSDPSGSGETQYF
CDR3nt: TGTGCCAGCAGTGACCCTAGCGGGAGCGGCGAGACCCAGTACTTC
abundance: few
d_gene: TRBD2
v_gene: TRBV25-1
j_gene: TRBJ2-5

CDR3aa: CAWITRLGRTEAFF
CDR3nt: TGTGCCTGGATTACCAGGCTGGGGCGCACTGAAGCTTTCTTT
abundance: -
d_gene: -
v_gene: TRBV30
j_gene: TRBJ1-1

CDR3aa: CASSPTRSGTGKAEQYF
CDR3nt: TGTGCCAGCTCACCAACGAGGTCCGGGACAGGCAAAGCCGAGCAGTACTTC
abundance: -
d_gene: TRBD1
v_gene: TRBV18
j_gene: TRBJ2-7

CDR3aa: CAWSQLAGYNEQFF
CDR3nt: TGTGCCTGGAGTCAGCTAGCGGGGTACAATGAGCAGTTCTTC
abundance: -
d_gene: TRBD2
v_gene: TRBV30
j_gene: TRBJ2-1

CDR3aa: CASSARGASSYNEQFF
CDR3nt: TGTGCCAGCAGTGCCCGAGGCGCCAGCTCCTACAATGAGCAGTTCTTC
abundance: few
d_gene: -
v_gene: TRBV25-1
j_gene: TRBJ2-1

CDR3aa: CASSKGTGTYEQYF
CDR3nt: TGTGCCAGTAGTAAGGGGACAGGCACCTACGAGCAGTACTTC
abundance: -
d_gene: TRBD1
v_gene: TRBV19
j_gene: TRBJ2-7

CDR3aa: CATSRDGQDVYGYTF
CDR3nt: TGTGCCACCAGCAGAGATGGACAGGACGTCTATGGCTACACCTTC
abundance: few
d_gene: TRBD1
v_gene: TRBV15
j_gene: TRBJ1-2

CDR3aa: CASSNPGGPSSYEQYF
CDR3nt: TGTGCCAGCAGCAACCCCGGGGGCCCCAGCTCCTACGAGCAGTACTTC
abundance: -
d_gene: -
v_gene: TRBV21-1
j_gene: TRBJ2-7

CDR3aa: CSVRLAGVTYEQYF
CDR3nt: TGCAGCGTCCGACTAGCGGGGGTAACCTACGAGCAGTACTTC
abundance: -
d_gene: TRBD2
v_gene: TRBV29-1
j_gene: TRBJ2-7

CDR3aa: CASSSLAVVTDTQYF
CDR3nt: TGCGCCAGCAGCTCACTAGCGGTAGTCACAGATACGCAGTATTTT
abundance: -
d_gene: TRBD2
v_gene: TRBV5-1
j_gene: TRBJ2-3

CDR3aa: CASSSVAGVHEQFF
CDR3nt: TGCGCCAGCAGTTCAGTAGCGGGAGTCCATGAGCAGTTCTTC
abundance: -
d_gene: TRBD2
v_gene: TRBV5-1
j_gene: TRBJ2-1

CDR3aa: CASIPALAGVGQYF
CDR3nt: TGTGCCAGCATCCCCGCGCTAGCGGGAGTAGGGCAGTACTTC
abundance: -
d_gene: TRBD2
v_gene: TRBV28
j_gene: TRBJ2-7

CDR3aa: CASSPQGLGYTF
CDR3nt: TGTGCCAGCTCGCCACAGGGTCTTGGCTACACCTTC
abundance: -
d_gene: -
v_gene: TRBV18
j_gene: TRBJ1-2

CDR3aa: CASSQSRGSFGNQPQHF
CDR3nt: TGTGCCAGCAGCCAATCCAGGGGAAGTTTTGGCAATCAGCCCCAGCATTTT
abundance: -
d_gene: -
v_gene: TRBV16
j_gene: TRBJ1-5

CDR3aa: CASTSGLNLWEQFF
CDR3nt: TGTGCCAGCACCTCGGGACTCAACCTATGGGAGCAGTTCTTC
abundance: once
d_gene: -
v_gene: TRBV27
j_gene: TRBJ2-1

CDR3aa: CASSPIRGVSSYEQYF
CDR3nt: TGTGCCAGCAGTCCGATAAGAGGGGTAAGCTCCTACGAGCAGTACTTC
abundance: few
d_gene: -
v_gene: TRBV27
j_gene: TRBJ2-7

CDR3aa: CASSLIRTGSSYEQYF
CDR3nt: TGTGCCAGCAGCTTAATAAGGACAGGGAGCTCCTACGAGCAGTACTTC
abundance: -
d_gene: TRBD1
v_gene: TRBV28
j_gene: TRBJ2-7

CDR3aa: CATSRDREREGRMDTGELFF
CDR3nt: TGTGCCACCAGCAGAGATAGGGAGCGGGAGGGCCGGATGGATACCGGGGAGCTGTTTTTT
abundance: few
d_gene: TRBD2
v_gene: TRBV15
j_gene: TRBJ2-2

CDR3aa: CASSQRSATNEKLFF
CDR3nt: TGTGCCAGCAGCCAAAGGAGTGCAACTAATGAAAAACTGTTTTTT
abundance: few
d_gene: -
v_gene: TRBV4-2
j_gene: TRBJ1-4

CDR3aa: CASSIAASGPQNEQFF
CDR3nt: TGTGCCAGTAGTATAGCGGCTAGCGGACCCCAGAATGAGCAGTTCTTC
abundance: few
d_gene: TRBD2
v_gene: TRBV19
j_gene: TRBJ2-1

CDR3aa: CAWSRQGSGEQYF
CDR3nt: TGTGCCTGGAGTAGACAGGGCTCCGGCGAGCAGTACTTC
abundance: few
d_gene: TRBD1
v_gene: TRBV30
j_gene: TRBJ2-7

CDR3aa: CASSSEGELDTQYF
CDR3nt: TGTGCCAGCAGCTCCGAAGGCGAGCTAGATACGCAGTATTTT
abundance: few
d_gene: -
v_gene: TRBV7-6
j_gene: TRBJ2-3

CDR3aa: CASSLRSSGRNGELFF
CDR3nt: TGTGCCAGCAGCTTACGGTCTAGCGGGAGAAACGGGGAGCTGTTTTTT
abundance: few
d_gene: TRBD2
v_gene: TRBV7-9
j_gene: TRBJ2-2

CDR3aa: CASSEGQAAFF
CDR3nt: TGTGCCAGCAGTGAGGGGCAGGCAGCTTTCTTT
abundance: few
d_gene: -
v_gene: TRBV25-1
j_gene: TRBJ1-1

CDR3aa: CASSFGAYEQYF
CDR3nt: TGTGCCAGCAGTTTTGGTGCCTACGAGCAGTACTTC
abundance: -
d_gene: -
v_gene: TRBV6-1
j_gene: TRBJ2-7

CDR3aa: CASSLQREDLEQFF
CDR3nt: TGTGCCAGCAGCCTTCAGCGGGAGGATCTTGAGCAGTTCTTC
abundance: -
d_gene: TRBD2
v_gene: TRBV7-3
j_gene: TRBJ2-1

CDR3aa: CASSPLKGGDTGRETQYF
CDR3nt: TGCGCCAGCAGCCCCCTAAAGGGAGGAGACACGGGAAGAGAGACCCAGTACTTC
abundance: -
d_gene: -
v_gene: TRBV4-1
j_gene: TRBJ2-5

CDR3aa: CASSLLGNEQFF
CDR3nt: TGTGCCAGCAGTTTACTGGGGAATGAGCAGTTCTTC
abundance: -
d_gene: -
v_gene: TRBV28
j_gene: TRBJ2-1

CDR3aa: CASSERSWREDRDTQYF
CDR3nt: TGTGCCAGCAGTGAACGATCTTGGCGGGAGGACAGAGATACGCAGTATTTT
abundance: -
d_gene: TRBD2
v_gene: TRBV25-1
j_gene: TRBJ2-3

CDR3aa: CSVESTYRETQYF
CDR3nt: TGCAGCGTTGAATCGACCTACAGAGAGACCCAGTACTTC
abundance: few
d_gene: -
v_gene: TRBV29-1
j_gene: TRBJ2-5

CDR3aa: CASSRTSGNNEQFF
CDR3nt: TGCGCCAGCAGCCGGACTAGCGGAAACAATGAGCAGTTCTTC
abundance: -
d_gene: TRBD2
v_gene: TRBV4-1
j_gene: TRBJ2-1

CDR3aa: CASSQDPQGYEQYF
CDR3nt: TGCGCCAGCAGCCAAGATCCACAGGGTTACGAGCAGTACTTC
abundance: -
d_gene: -
v_gene: TRBV4-3
j_gene: TRBJ2-7

CDR3aa: CASSLVTGRDNEQFF
CDR3nt: TGTGCCAGCAGCTTAGTAACTGGCCGGGACAATGAGCAGTTCTTC
abundance: -
d_gene: -
v_gene: TRBV7-8
j_gene: TRBJ2-1

CDR3aa: CAWRIAGGVHEQYF
CDR3nt: TGTGCCTGGAGGATAGCGGGAGGAGTACACGAGCAGTACTTC
abundance: few
d_gene: TRBD2
v_gene: TRBV30
j_gene: TRBJ2-7

CDR3aa: CASSLDGQPQHF
CDR3nt: TGTGCCAGCAGCTTGGACGGACAGCCCCAGCATTTT
abundance: -
d_gene: -
v_gene: TRBV5-4
j_gene: TRBJ1-5

CDR3aa: CASSTRQGVPSGANVLTF
CDR3nt: TGTGCCAGCAGCACCCGACAGGGAGTTCCCTCTGGGGCCAACGTCCTGACTTTC
abundance: -
d_gene: TRBD1
v_gene: TRBV9
j_gene: TRBJ2-6

CDR3aa: CASSLYSSYEQYF
CDR3nt: TGCGCCAGCAGCTTGTACAGCTCCTACGAGCAGTACTTC
abundance: few
d_gene: -
v_gene: TRBV5-1
j_gene: TRBJ2-7

CDR3aa: CASRPLGNEKLFF
CDR3nt: TGTGCCAGTAGACCTCTGGGGAATGAAAAACTGTTTTTT
abundance: few
d_gene: -
v_gene: TRBV19
j_gene: TRBJ1-4

CDR3aa: CASSPRLAAYRETQYF
CDR3nt: TGTGCCAGCAGCCCTCGACTAGCGGCGTACCGGGAGACCCAGTACTTC
abundance: -
d_gene: TRBD2
v_gene: TRBV11-2
j_gene: TRBJ2-5

CDR3aa: CSVNPFTDTQYF
CDR3nt: TGCAGCGTTAATCCATTCACAGATACGCAGTATTTT
abundance: few
d_gene: -
v_gene: TRBV29-1
j_gene: TRBJ2-3

CDR3aa: CAWSAGQGNGETQYF
CDR3nt: TGTGCCTGGAGTGCGGGACAGGGGAACGGGGAGACCCAGTACTTC
abundance: -
d_gene: TRBD1
v_gene: TRBV30
j_gene: TRBJ2-5

CDR3aa: CAWSVQGARPPFNYGYTF
CDR3nt: TGTGCCTGGAGTGTACAGGGGGCGAGACCCCCTTTTAACTATGGCTACACCTTC
abundance: -
d_gene: TRBD1
v_gene: TRBV30
j_gene: TRBJ1-2

CDR3aa: CASSPLEGIANTEAFF
CDR3nt: TGTGCCAGCAGCCCTCTCGAGGGGATCGCGAACACTGAAGCTTTCTTT
abundance: -
d_gene: -
v_gene: TRBV9
j_gene: TRBJ1-1

CDR3aa: CASSYWAGEPTEAFF
CDR3nt: TGTGCCAGCAGTTACTGGGCAGGGGAACCCACTGAAGCTTTCTTT
abundance: once
d_gene: -
v_gene: TRBV6-5
j_gene: TRBJ1-1

CDR3aa: CASSPTGLGGYTF
CDR3nt: TGTGCCAGCAGCCCGACAGGATTAGGCGGCTACACCTTC
abundance: -
d_gene: -
v_gene: TRBV6-5
j_gene: TRBJ1-2

CDR3aa: CAWTRGRGRREQFF
CDR3nt: TGTGCCTGGACAAGGGGCAGGGGCCGCAGAGAGCAGTTCTTC
abundance: -
d_gene: -
v_gene: TRBV30
j_gene: TRBJ2-1

CDR3aa: CASSGDGALHEQYF
CDR3nt: TGTGCCAGCAGCGGTGACGGAGCTCTGCACGAGCAGTACTTC
abundance: -
d_gene: -
v_gene: TRBV2
j_gene: TRBJ2-7

CDR3aa: CASRPRTPLGKDTQYF
CDR3nt: TGTGCCAGCAGACCTCGGACCCCTCTGGGCAAAGATACCCAGTACTTC
abundance: -
d_gene: -
v_gene: TRBV7-2
j_gene: TRBJ2-5

CDR3aa: CASSAHMNTEAFF
CDR3nt: TGTGCCAGCAGCGCTCACATGAACACTGAAGCTTTCTTT
abundance: -
d_gene: -
v_gene: TRBV9
j_gene: TRBJ1-1

CDR3aa: CASSFPEIKDTQYF
CDR3nt: TGTGCCAGCAGCTTCCCCGAGATCAAGGATACGCAGTATTTT
abundance: -
d_gene: -
v_gene: TRBV7-9
j_gene: TRBJ2-3